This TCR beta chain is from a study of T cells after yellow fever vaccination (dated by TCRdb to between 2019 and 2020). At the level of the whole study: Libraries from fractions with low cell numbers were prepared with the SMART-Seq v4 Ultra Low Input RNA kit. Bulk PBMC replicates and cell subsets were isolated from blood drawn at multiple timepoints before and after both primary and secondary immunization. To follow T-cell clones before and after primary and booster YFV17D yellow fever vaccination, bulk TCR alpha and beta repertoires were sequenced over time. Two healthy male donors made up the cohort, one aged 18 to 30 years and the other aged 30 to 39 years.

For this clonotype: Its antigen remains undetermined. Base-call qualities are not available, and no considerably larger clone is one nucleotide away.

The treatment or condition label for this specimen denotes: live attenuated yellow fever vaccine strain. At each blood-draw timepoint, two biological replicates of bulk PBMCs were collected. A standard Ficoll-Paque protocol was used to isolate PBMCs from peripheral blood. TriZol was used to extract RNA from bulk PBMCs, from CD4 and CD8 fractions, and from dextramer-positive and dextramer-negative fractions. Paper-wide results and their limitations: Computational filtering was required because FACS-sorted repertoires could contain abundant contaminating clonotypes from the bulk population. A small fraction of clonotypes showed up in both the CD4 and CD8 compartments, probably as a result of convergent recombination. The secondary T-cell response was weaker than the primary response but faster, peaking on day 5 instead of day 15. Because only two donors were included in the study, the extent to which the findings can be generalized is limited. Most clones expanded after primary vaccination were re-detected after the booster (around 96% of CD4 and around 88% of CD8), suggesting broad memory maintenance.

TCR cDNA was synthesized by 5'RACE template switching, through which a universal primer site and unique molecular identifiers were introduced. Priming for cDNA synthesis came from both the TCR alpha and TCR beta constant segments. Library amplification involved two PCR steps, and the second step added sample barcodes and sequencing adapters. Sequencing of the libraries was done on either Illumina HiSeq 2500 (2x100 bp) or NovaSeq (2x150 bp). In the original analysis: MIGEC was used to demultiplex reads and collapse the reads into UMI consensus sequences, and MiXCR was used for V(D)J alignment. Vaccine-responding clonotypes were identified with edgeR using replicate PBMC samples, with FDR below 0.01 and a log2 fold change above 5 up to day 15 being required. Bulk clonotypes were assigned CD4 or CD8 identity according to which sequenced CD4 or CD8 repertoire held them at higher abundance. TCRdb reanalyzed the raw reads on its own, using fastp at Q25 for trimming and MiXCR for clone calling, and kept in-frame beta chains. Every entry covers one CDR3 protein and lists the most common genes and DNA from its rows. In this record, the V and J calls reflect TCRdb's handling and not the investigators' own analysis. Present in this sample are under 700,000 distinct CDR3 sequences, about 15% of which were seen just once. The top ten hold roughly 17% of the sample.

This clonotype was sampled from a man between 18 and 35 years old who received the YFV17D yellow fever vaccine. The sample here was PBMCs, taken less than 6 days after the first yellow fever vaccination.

Read as DNA, the sequence is TGTGCCAGCAGCTTAAATCCCGGGACCGGGACAGGGGCGGTTGGCTACACCTTC. The encoded protein is CASSLNPGTGTGAVGYTF. The chain uses TRBV7-3 and TRBJ1-2, with 10 bases in between that match TRBD1. V is pruned by 1 base and J by 7 bases, leaving 15 bases of the junction without a gene match. CDR1 SGHTA and CDR2 FQGTGA are derived from the germline V gene. Including cysteine and phenylalanine, the CDR3 has 18 amino acids. Only the CDR3 portion is preserved as DNA: 54 bases, with reading frame beginning at the first base.